The clone carrying this TCR beta chain was counted a few times. Its antigen is not known. Germline-derived CDR1 and CDR2 are SNHLY and FYNNEI. This CDR3 is 15 amino acids long. V gave up 0 bases and J gave up 6 bases, with 12 bases separating them. Use of 60 Vbeta and 13 Jbeta primers characterized the PCR. Sequencing was performed with immunoSEQ multiplex PCR; in TCRdb, only in-frame clones are kept and a portion is missing. The data show more than 140,000 clones, with almost 85% seen just once and about 5.6% held by the top ten. These data come from a study of cytomegalovirus exposure and HLA in healthy donors. The study's findings and limits: TCR beta sequences numbering under 20,000 were associated with HLA alleles at 0.05 false discovery rate in a later analysis.

This chain joins TRBV2 and TRBJ2-4; D gene ambiguous. The TCR was taken from a young man in good health and CMV-seropositive. Specimen: PBMCs. The CDR3 DNA is TGTGCCAGCAGTGAAGCGCGAGGTCTGAGAAACATTCAGTACTTC. Translating gives CASSEARGLRNIQYF.